This is a list of T cell receptor beta chains from one sample in a study of glioma-infiltrating T cells after dendritic cell vaccination. Produced via immunoSEQ multiplex PCR; TCRdb's table is partial and in-frame only. The sample records under 130,000 clones, around 90% being singletons. The sequenced sample was blood, obtained after dendritic cell vaccination. All receptors come from a human donor with glioblastoma. Each CDR3 is given with its conserved first and last residue. Fields, in order: J gene, clone size, V gene, D gene, CDR3 DNA, CDR3 protein. A D gene is named only where the DNA matches it firmly. Size is omitted from some rows. Given values are once, few, many or a class for expanded clones.

>TRBJ2-7|-|TRBV4-1|TRBD2
TGCGCCAGCAGCCAAGACGGGACTAGCGACGAGCAGTACTTC
CASSQDGTSDEQYF
>TRBJ2-7|-|TRBV6-1|TRBD2
TGTGCCAGCAGTGACCCTCTAGCGGGAGGAGCCGAGCAGTACTTC
CASSDPLAGGAEQYF
>TRBJ2-3|once|TRBV19|-
TGTGCCAGTAGTTCCCCGGATACGCAGTATTTT
CASSSPDTQYF
>TRBJ1-2|once|TRBV6-5|TRBD1
TGTGCCAGCAGTTTCGGACAGGGGGGCGGCTACACCTTC
CASSFGQGGGYTF
>TRBJ1-5|-|TRBV19|TRBD1
TGTGCCAGTAGTATAGCCTGGGGACAGGGGGTGGCTCAGCCCCAGCATTTT
CASSIAWGQGVAQPQHF
>TRBJ2-6|-|TRBV5-4|-
TGTGCCAGCAGCTCCCCCGGGAGATCCGGGGCCAACGTCCTGACTTTC
CASSSPGRSGANVLTF
>TRBJ1-5|-|TRBV6-6|TRBD1
TGTGCCAGCAGAAACCAGGGGGGTAATCAGCCCCAGCATTTT
CASRNQGGNQPQHF
>TRBJ2-3|-|TRBV15|TRBD1
TGTGCCACCAGCAGGGCCACAGGGGGGAATACGCAGTATTTT
CATSRATGGNTQYF
>TRBJ1-2|few|TRBV10-3|-
TGTGCCATCAGTGATCTCGGGGGGGTGAACTATGGCTACACCTTC
CAISDLGGVNYGYTF
>TRBJ1-2|once|TRBV5-1|TRBD1
TGCGCCAGCAGCTTGGACCCACAGGGGAAATATGGCTACACCTTC
CASSLDPQGKYGYTF
>TRBJ2-3|-|TRBV30|TRBD2
TGTGCCTGGAGTACAGGACTAGCGACTAGCACAGATACGCAGTATTTT
CAWSTGLATSTDTQYF
>TRBJ1-6|-|TRBV5-6|TRBD1
TGTGCCAGCAGCGGCCGGGACAGGGATGCTTCACCCCTCCACTTT
CASSGRDRDASPLHF